These 13 T cell receptor beta chains came from one sample sequenced in a study of OX40 agonist ivuxolimab in advanced cancers. Assay used: immunoSEQ multiplex PCR; TCRdb lists only in-frame clones, some missing. The sample yields tens of thousands of clones, about 90% seen once. This sample comprised CD4+ or CD8+ T cells sorted from blood, obtained in a trial of the OX40 agonist ivuxolimab. These TCRs come from an adult with an advanced solid tumor such as melanoma, head and neck, liver or kidney cancer.

The V and J genes are TRBV30 and TRBJ1-3, with 8 bases identical to TRBD1. V gave up 3 bases and J gave up 0 bases; unmatched junction bases: 10. The length of the CDR3 is 17 residues. The V gene's germline CDR1 is GTSNPN and CDR2 SVGIG (reference sequence). CDR3 in amino acids: CAWRRGGTGGSGNTIYF. CDR3 DNA sequence: TGTGCCTGGAGAAGGGGGGGAACAGGGGGCTCTGGAAACACCATATATTTT. The full variable domain, with the rest looked up from reference TRBV30 and TRBJ1-3, is SQTIHQWPATLVQPVGSPLSLECTVEGTSNPNLYWYRQAAGRGLQLLFYSVGIGQISSEVPQNLSASRPQDRQFILSSKKLLLSDSGFYLCAWRRGGTGGSGNTIYFGEGSWLTVV.

V usage is TRBV9 and J usage is TRBJ2-5, with D perhaps assigned TRBD1 or TRBD2 (7 bases each). This CDR3 region has 14 residues. Looked up from germline, CDR1 is SGDLS and CDR2 is YYNGEE. V shed 0 bases and J shed 5 bases, with 11 bases lying between them. The CDR3 coding sequence is TGTGCCAGCAGCGTAGACCAGGGGGGGGAGACCCAGTACTTC. Its translation: CASSVDQGGETQYF.

The V and J genes are TRBV11-3 and TRBJ2-5; TRBD2 agrees at 7 bases. Matching the DNA end better, TRBJ2-7 makes the J call doubtful. Germline V CDR1 and CDR2: SGHNT, YENEEA. The CDR3 is made up of 13 amino acids. The CDR3 here is CASSSSGTYEQYF. The CDR3 nucleotides read TGTGCCAGCAGCTCAAGCGGGACCTACGAGCAGTACTTC.

J is TRBJ2-3 and V is TRBV14, with D possibly matching TRBD2 (6 bases). CDR1 and CDR2 from the germline V gene are SGHDN and FVKESK. The CDR3 totals 14 residues. V was shortened by 2 bases and J by 2 bases, with 8 bases between the two germline ends. DNA of the CDR3: TGTGCCAGCAGCCAACGACTAGTCACAGATACGCAGTATTTT. Translating it yields CASSQRLVTDTQYF.

This clone occurred once. This chain connects TRBV6-6 to TRBJ1-6; D is ambiguous. CDR3 size: 13 residues. V lost 6 bases, J lost 7 bases, and 10 bases lay in between. CDR1 is MNHNY, CDR2 SVGAGI, per germline (reference sequence). The CDR3 nucleotides are TGTGCCAGCAGACAATTGAGGAATTCACCCCTCCACTTT. It is translated as CASRQLRNSPLHF.

This clone has just one count. V gene TRBV19 combines with J gene TRBJ2-1; 7 bases fit TRBD1. Germline V CDR1 and CDR2: LNHDA, SQIVND (reference sequence). Losses at the gene ends were 5 bases for V and 9 bases for J; bases not matched to a gene: 4. The CDR3 has 12 amino acids. CDR3 sequence: CASSSGGREQFF. CDR3 nucleotide sequence: TGTGCCAGTAGTTCAGGGGGTCGTGAGCAGTTCTTC.

The chain is built from TRBV7-2 and TRBJ2-5; 10 nucleotides line up with TRBD1. Germline trimming cut 4 bases from V and 4 bases from J; bases unmatched to any gene: 6. Per germline, CDR1 SGHTA and CDR2 FQGNSA. The CDR3 is made up of 15 amino acids. This chain's CDR3 is CASSSRTGGAETQYF. The CDR3 nucleotides read TGTGCCAGCAGCTCAAGGACAGGGGGGGCAGAGACCCAGTACTTC.

This clone came up a few times. This chain links TRBV4-1 with TRBJ2-5, with TRBD2 identical over 8 bases. The V gene's germline CDR1 is MGHRA and CDR2 YSYEKL. The V gene end was trimmed by 7 bases and the J gene end by 5 bases; junction bases not matched to a gene: 12. The CDR3 runs 15 residues. The CDR3 region is CASTREGLVRETQYF. CDR3 in DNA: TGCGCCAGCACCCGGGAGGGACTAGTCCGGGAGACCCAGTACTTC.

The genes are TRBV27 and TRBJ2-7, with 7 bases fitting TRBD2. The CDR3 length is 15 residues. V lost 6 bases, J lost 3 bases, and 11 bases stayed unmatched. Germline lookup yields CDR1 MNHEY and CDR2 SMNVEV (reference sequence). This CDR3 is CASSPGRVGYYEQYF. Written as DNA, the CDR3 is TGTGCCAGCAGCCCAGGGAGGGTAGGGTACTACGAGCAGTACTTC.

The V gene is TRBV15, the J gene TRBJ2-5; possibly TRBD2 for D (5 bases). The V gene's germline CDR1 is LNHNV and CDR2 YYDKDF (reference sequence). Trimming stripped 3 bases from V and 1 base from J, with 9 bases between. The CDR3 extends over 14 amino acids. CDR3 sequence (DNA): TGTGCCACCAGCAGGTATGGACTCCAAGAGACCCAGTACTTC. It is translated as CATSRYGLQETQYF.

The V and J genes are TRBV10-3 and TRBJ2-5; possible D gene TRBD2, 5 bases. The V gene's germline CDR1 is ENHRY and CDR2 SYGVKD. The ends were cut back, 6 bases at V and 5 bases at J, with 13 bases in the middle. The CDR3 spans 13 residues. CDR3 in DNA: TGTGCCATCAGCGGACGGGGTCCGGAGACCCAGTACTTC. Translation: CAISGRGPETQYF.

The V and J genes are TRBV5-1 and TRBJ2-7; possible D gene TRBD1, 6 bases. The germline CDR1 and CDR2 sequences are SGHRS and YFSETQ. V lost 0 bases and J lost 5, with 21 bases in between. There are 17 residues in the CDR3. The CDR3 nucleotides read TGCGCCAGCAGCTTGGTGGATCGCCACAGGGATGACGACGAGCAGTACTTC. This gives the protein CASSLVDRHRDDDEQYF.

The chain employs TRBV30 and TRBJ2-3, with D unresolved. The CDR3 has 12 amino acids. V lost 5 bases, J lost 0 bases, and 6 bases lay in between. Germline CDR1 is GTSNPN and CDR2 is SVGIG (reference sequence). CDR3 amino acids: CAWGSSTDTQYF. DNA for the CDR3: TGTGCCTGGGGGTCCAGCACAGATACGCAGTATTTT.